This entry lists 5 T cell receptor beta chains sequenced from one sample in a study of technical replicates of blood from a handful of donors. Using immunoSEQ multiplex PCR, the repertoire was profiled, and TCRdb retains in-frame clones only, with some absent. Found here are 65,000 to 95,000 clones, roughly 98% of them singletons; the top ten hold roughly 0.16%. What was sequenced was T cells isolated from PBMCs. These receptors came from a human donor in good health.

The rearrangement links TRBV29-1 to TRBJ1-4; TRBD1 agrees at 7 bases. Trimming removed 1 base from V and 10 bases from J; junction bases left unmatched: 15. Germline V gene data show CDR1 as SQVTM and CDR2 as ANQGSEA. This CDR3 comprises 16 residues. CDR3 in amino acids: CSVEGGHNRGDGKLFF. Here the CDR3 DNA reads TGCAGCGTTGAAGGGGGACACAACAGGGGAGATGGAAAACTGTTTTTT. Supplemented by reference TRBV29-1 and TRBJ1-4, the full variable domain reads SAVISQKPSRDICQRGTSLTIQCQVDSQVTMMFWYRQQPGQSLTLIATANQGSEATYESGFVIDKFPISRPNLTFSTLTVSNMSPEDSSIYLCSVEGGHNRGDGKLFFGSGTQLSVL.

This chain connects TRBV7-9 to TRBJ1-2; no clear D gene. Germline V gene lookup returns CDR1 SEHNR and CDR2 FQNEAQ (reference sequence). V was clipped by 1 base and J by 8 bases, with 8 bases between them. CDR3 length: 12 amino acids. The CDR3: CASSLGVYGYTF. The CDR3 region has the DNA TGTGCCAGCAGCTTAGGAGTTTACGGCTACACCTTC. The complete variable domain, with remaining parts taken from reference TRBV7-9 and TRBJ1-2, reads DTGVSQNPRHKITKRGQNVTFRCDPISEHNRLYWYRQTLGQGPEFLTYFQNEAQLEKSRLLSDRFSAERPKGSFSTLEIQRTEQGDSAMYLCASSLGVYGYTFGSGTRLTVV.

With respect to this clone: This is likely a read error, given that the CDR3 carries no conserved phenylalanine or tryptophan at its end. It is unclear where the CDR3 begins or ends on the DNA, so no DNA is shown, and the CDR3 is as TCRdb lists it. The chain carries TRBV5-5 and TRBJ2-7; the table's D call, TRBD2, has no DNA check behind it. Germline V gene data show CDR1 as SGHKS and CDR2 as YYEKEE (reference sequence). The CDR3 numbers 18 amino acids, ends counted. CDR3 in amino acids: CASSFVQWGISGSPSLHL.

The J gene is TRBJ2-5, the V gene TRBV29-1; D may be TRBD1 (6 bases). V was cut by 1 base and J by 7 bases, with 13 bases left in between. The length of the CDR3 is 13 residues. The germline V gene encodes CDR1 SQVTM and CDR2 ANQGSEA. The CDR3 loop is CSVEGDTPPTQYF. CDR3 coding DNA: TGCAGCGTTGAAGGGGACACCCCCCCGACCCAGTACTTC.

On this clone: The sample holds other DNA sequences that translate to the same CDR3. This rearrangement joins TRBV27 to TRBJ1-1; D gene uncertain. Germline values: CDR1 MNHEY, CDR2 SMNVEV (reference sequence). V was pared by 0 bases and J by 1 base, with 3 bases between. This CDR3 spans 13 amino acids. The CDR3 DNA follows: TGTGCCAGCAGTTTATCCCGGAACACTGAAGCTTTCTTT. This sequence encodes CASSLSRNTEAFF.